This paragraph reports one T cell receptor beta chain. This entry belongs to a study of T cell changes during pregnancy in multiple sclerosis. The method was immunoSEQ multiplex PCR; TCRdb's version includes in-frame clones alone and lacks a portion of them. Among approximately 93,000 clones listed, under 95% were seen once. The V gene end was trimmed by 7 bases and the J gene end by 6 bases; junction bases not matched to a gene: 8. Germline V CDR1 and CDR2: LGHNA, YNFKEQ. The CDR3 covers 14 residues. This sequence originates from a female donor in good health, enrolled as a control in a pregnancy study. The V gene is TRBV4-2, the J gene TRBJ2-2; the match to TRBD2 covers 7 bases. The input for sequencing was peripheral blood, taken in the first trimester of pregnancy. CDR3 sequence reads: CASTASGDAGELFF. The CDR3 DNA reads TGTGCCAGCACGGCAAGCGGGGACGCCGGGGAGCTGTTTTTT.